This T cell receptor (beta chain) was observed in a study of Graves' ophthalmopathy and Graves' hyperthyroidism. Study-wide results and caveats: Blood also contained most of the expanded thyroid clonotypes above 0.001 frequency.

The length of the CDR3 is 16 residues. With 1 base removed from V and 4 bases from J, the gap between germline ends came to 14 bases. Germline loops: CDR1 SGHKS, CDR2 YYEKEE (reference sequence). RNA transcripts yielded amplified TCR beta CDR3 regions. Second-round multiplex PCR came after first-round RT-PCR with HTBI primers. TCRdb processed the multiplex PCR reads anew with MiXCR; each CDR3 protein has one entry. The table has over a million distinct CDR3 sequences, about 35% seen once; the top ten hold around 10%. This clonotype was detected a few times. Its matching antigen is unknown. Patients were left out if they had other autoimmune diseases, uncontrolled infections, pregnancy or lactation.

The TCR sequence derives from an adult man with Graves' hyperthyroidism. The chain combines TRBV5-5 with TRBJ2-2; D might be TRBD2 (5 bases). The sample comprised peripheral blood or thyroid tissue (not recorded which). CDR3: CASSLSLVAGTGELFF. As DNA, the CDR3 is TGTGCCAGCAGCTTGTCGTTAGTGGCGGGCACCGGGGAGCTGTTTTTT.